This is a list of T cell receptor beta chains from one sample in a study of shared clonotypes between healthy human individuals. Sequencing used immunoSEQ multiplex PCR; TCRdb keeps in-frame clones, though not all of them. Of about 2 million clones in the sample, about 95% were seen once. Material for sequencing was naive CD8+ T cells sorted from blood. The origin of the receptors is a young man in good health. The CDR3 runs from the conserved cysteine through the conserved F or W. Each record gives: V gene, J gene, D gene, clone size, CDR3 DNA, CDR3 protein. A D gene is named only where the DNA matches it firmly. The size field is filled for only some rows; it gives once, few, many or a size class.

v_call: TRBV11-3
j_call: TRBJ2-5
d_call: .
clone_size: .
cdr3_nt: TGTGCCAGCAGCTTAGAAGGGGAGACCCAGTACTTC
cdr3_aa: CASSLEGETQYF

v_call: TRBV7-9
j_call: TRBJ2-2
d_call: TRBD2
clone_size: .
cdr3_nt: TGTGCCAGCAGCGCTAGCGGGGGGGCCCCCGGGGAGCTGTTTTTT
cdr3_aa: CASSASGGAPGELFF

v_call: TRBV7-9
j_call: TRBJ1-4
d_call: TRBD1
clone_size: .
cdr3_nt: TGTGCCAGCAGCTCAGGACAGGGTGCGGAAAAACTGTTTTTT
cdr3_aa: CASSSGQGAEKLFF

v_call: TRBV7-9
j_call: TRBJ2-3
d_call: TRBD2
clone_size: .
cdr3_nt: TGTGCCAGCAGCCCCTCCGAGCGGGGGGTCACAGATACGCAGTATTTT
cdr3_aa: CASSPSERGVTDTQYF

v_call: TRBV7-9
j_call: TRBJ1-1
d_call: .
clone_size: .
cdr3_nt: TGTGCCAGCAGCTTAGTCGTTAAAGCTGAAGCTTTCTTT
cdr3_aa: CASSLVVKAEAFF

v_call: TRBV27
j_call: TRBJ1-1
d_call: TRBD1
clone_size: .
cdr3_nt: TGTGCCAGCAGTTTAACGGGACAGGGGGTGACTGAAGCTTTCTTT
cdr3_aa: CASSLTGQGVTEAFF

v_call: TRBV7-9
j_call: TRBJ2-7
d_call: .
clone_size: .
cdr3_nt: TGTGCCAGCAGCTTAACAGGGCATGGCGAGCAGTACTTC
cdr3_aa: CASSLTGHGEQYF

v_call: TRBV4-3
j_call: TRBJ1-1
d_call: .
clone_size: .
cdr3_nt: TGCGCCAGCAGCCAAGATCTAGAGAACACTGAAGCTTTCTTT
cdr3_aa: CASSQDLENTEAFF

v_call: TRBV27
j_call: TRBJ2-1
d_call: TRBD2
clone_size: .
cdr3_nt: TGTGCCAGCAGTTGGTTAGCGGGAATCAATGAGCAGTTCTTC
cdr3_aa: CASSWLAGINEQFF

v_call: TRBV13
j_call: TRBJ2-3
d_call: TRBD2
clone_size: .
cdr3_nt: TGTGCCAGCAGCCCTACCGGGACTAGCGGGGGCCGCACAGATACGCAGTATTTT
cdr3_aa: CASSPTGTSGGRTDTQYF

v_call: TRBV7-7
j_call: TRBJ1-3
d_call: .
clone_size: .
cdr3_nt: TGTGCTAGCAGCCCATTAGAGGGCTCTGGAAACACCATATATTTT
cdr3_aa: CASSPLEGSGNTIYF

v_call: TRBV7-2
j_call: TRBJ2-7
d_call: .
clone_size: .
cdr3_nt: TGTGCCAGCAGCTTAGGAGGGGCGGGTTTCCCCTACGAGCAGTACTTC
cdr3_aa: CASSLGGAGFPYEQYF

v_call: TRBV4-3
j_call: TRBJ2-7
d_call: TRBD2
clone_size: .
cdr3_nt: TGCGCCAGCAGCCTGCGGGAGTACGGCGAGCAGTACTTC
cdr3_aa: CASSLREYGEQYF

v_call: TRBV7-9
j_call: TRBJ2-7
d_call: TRBD2
clone_size: .
cdr3_nt: TGTGCCAGCAGCTCGGGACTAGCGGGAGCGTACGAGCAGTACTTC
cdr3_aa: CASSSGLAGAYEQYF

v_call: TRBV5-1
j_call: TRBJ1-1
d_call: TRBD1
clone_size: .
cdr3_nt: TGCGCCAGCAGCTTGGTCGAGGGACAGCACCCCCTCATGAACACTGAAGCTTTCTTT
cdr3_aa: CASSLVEGQHPLMNTEAFF

v_call: TRBV10-2
j_call: TRBJ1-1
d_call: .
clone_size: .
cdr3_nt: TGCGCCAGCAGTGAGTCGGACACCCTAAACACTGAAGCTTTCTTT
cdr3_aa: CASSESDTLNTEAFF

v_call: TRBV16
j_call: TRBJ2-5
d_call: TRBD1
clone_size: .
cdr3_nt: TGTGCCAGCAGCCGGACAGGGGACGAGACCCAGTACTTC
cdr3_aa: CASSRTGDETQYF

v_call: TRBV5-8
j_call: TRBJ1-2
d_call: TRBD1
clone_size: .
cdr3_nt: TGTGCCAGCAGCTTGACAGGGGTAGTCTATGGCTACACCTTC
cdr3_aa: CASSLTGVVYGYTF

v_call: TRBV5-6
j_call: TRBJ2-1
d_call: TRBD2
clone_size: .
cdr3_nt: TGTGCCAGCAGCCCACGACTAGCCCCCCTAAATGAGCAGTTCTTC
cdr3_aa: CASSPRLAPLNEQFF

v_call: TRBV7-9
j_call: TRBJ2-7
d_call: .
clone_size: once
cdr3_nt: TGTGCCAGCAGCTTCGACTCCTACGAGCAGTACTTC
cdr3_aa: CASSFDSYEQYF

v_call: TRBV5-6
j_call: TRBJ1-1
d_call: .
clone_size: .
cdr3_nt: TGTGCCAGCAGCTTGGGCGGACCCGGGGCTTTCTTT
cdr3_aa: CASSLGGPGAFF

v_call: TRBV11-2
j_call: TRBJ1-1
d_call: TRBD1
clone_size: .
cdr3_nt: TGTGCCAGCAGGCGAGGGACAGGGAGGGAGAACACTGAAGCTTTCTTT
cdr3_aa: CASRRGTGRENTEAFF

v_call: TRBV19
j_call: TRBJ2-2
d_call: .
clone_size: .
cdr3_nt: TGTGCCAGTAGTTGGCAGAACACCGGGGAGCTGTTTTTT
cdr3_aa: CASSWQNTGELFF

v_call: TRBV6-6
j_call: TRBJ1-1
d_call: .
clone_size: .
cdr3_nt: TGTGCCAGCGGGTGGGGGCCCACTGAAGCTTTCTTT
cdr3_aa: CASGWGPTEAFF

v_call: TRBV7-8
j_call: TRBJ2-7
d_call: .
clone_size: .
cdr3_nt: TGTGCCAGCAGCTTAGCCGAGTGGTCCTCCTACGAGCAGTACTTC
cdr3_aa: CASSLAEWSSYEQYF

v_call: TRBV19
j_call: TRBJ2-7
d_call: .
clone_size: .
cdr3_nt: TGTGCCAGTAGTCCCGCGGGCAGGGGAAGGGACGAGCAGTACTTC
cdr3_aa: CASSPAGRGRDEQYF

v_call: TRBV7-9
j_call: TRBJ1-2
d_call: TRBD1
clone_size: .
cdr3_nt: TGTGCCAGCAGCTTGGACAGGGGACAGCGGGATGGCTACACCTTC
cdr3_aa: CASSLDRGQRDGYTF

v_call: TRBV6-5
j_call: TRBJ1-1
d_call: .
clone_size: .
cdr3_nt: TGTGCCAGCAGCCTTTCGTTTTGGGGCACTGAAGCTTTCTTT
cdr3_aa: CASSLSFWGTEAFF

v_call: TRBV19
j_call: TRBJ1-3
d_call: .
clone_size: .
cdr3_nt: TGTGCCAGTAGTATGGGGGGAACTGGAAACACCATATATTTT
cdr3_aa: CASSMGGTGNTIYF

v_call: TRBV11-2
j_call: TRBJ2-3
d_call: TRBD2
clone_size: .
cdr3_nt: TGTGCCAGCAGCTTAGGGACTAGCGGGAGTCGGACAGATACGCAGTATTTT
cdr3_aa: CASSLGTSGSRTDTQYF

v_call: TRBV19
j_call: TRBJ2-5
d_call: .
clone_size: .
cdr3_nt: TGTGCCAGTAGTTTGGAGGACACCCCCCAAGAGACCCAGTACTTC
cdr3_aa: CASSLEDTPQETQYF

v_call: TRBV27
j_call: TRBJ2-2
d_call: TRBD2
clone_size: .
cdr3_nt: TGTGCCAGCAGTTTGGGAGGGAGCACCGGGGAGCTGTTTTTT
cdr3_aa: CASSLGGSTGELFF

v_call: TRBV6-1
j_call: TRBJ2-7
d_call: TRBD2
clone_size: few
cdr3_nt: TGTGCCAGCAGTGAACTCTGGACTAGCGGTATCTACGAGCAGTACTTC
cdr3_aa: CASSELWTSGIYEQYF

v_call: TRBV7-9
j_call: TRBJ2-7
d_call: .
clone_size: .
cdr3_nt: TGTGCCAGCAAACAGAGTTACTCCTACGAGCAGTACTTC
cdr3_aa: CASKQSYSYEQYF

v_call: TRBV11-2
j_call: TRBJ1-2
d_call: TRBD1
clone_size: .
cdr3_nt: TGTGCCAGCAGCTTACTCACAGGGGGCGTCGGGGGCTACACCTTC
cdr3_aa: CASSLLTGGVGGYTF

v_call: TRBV29-1
j_call: TRBJ2-7
d_call: .
clone_size: once
cdr3_nt: TGCAGCGTTGAGTCCCCTTACGACGGGGCCTACGAGCAGTACTTC
cdr3_aa: CSVESPYDGAYEQYF

v_call: TRBV19
j_call: TRBJ2-3
d_call: .
clone_size: .
cdr3_nt: TGTGCCAGTAGTATAGATATCACAGATACGCAGTATTTT
cdr3_aa: CASSIDITDTQYF

v_call: TRBV4-1
j_call: TRBJ1-2
d_call: TRBD1
clone_size: .
cdr3_nt: TGCGCCACTCATGAGACAGGGGTAGGCTACACCTTC
cdr3_aa: CATHETGVGYTF

v_call: TRBV4-3
j_call: TRBJ2-1
d_call: TRBD2
clone_size: .
cdr3_nt: TGCGCCAGCAGCCAAGACCCCCTTAGCGGGAGGGGGTCCTACAATGAGCAGTTCTTC
cdr3_aa: CASSQDPLSGRGSYNEQFF

v_call: TRBV7-2
j_call: TRBJ1-2
d_call: .
clone_size: few
cdr3_nt: TGTGCCAGCAGCTTAGAAACAGGCTATGGCTACACCTTC
cdr3_aa: CASSLETGYGYTF

v_call: TRBV13
j_call: TRBJ2-1
d_call: .
clone_size: .
cdr3_nt: TGTGCCAGCAGCGCAGGCCGGGGCGGGACTCTCTACAATGAGCAGTTCTTC
cdr3_aa: CASSAGRGGTLYNEQFF

v_call: TRBV4-3
j_call: TRBJ2-1
d_call: .
clone_size: .
cdr3_nt: TGCGCCAGCAGCCAAGATGGAGGGACTGAGCAGTTCTTC
cdr3_aa: CASSQDGGTEQFF

v_call: TRBV19
j_call: TRBJ2-2
d_call: .
clone_size: .
cdr3_nt: TGTGCCAGTAGCCCCAAGGGAACCGGGGAGCTGTTTTTT
cdr3_aa: CASSPKGTGELFF

v_call: TRBV6-6
j_call: TRBJ1-2
d_call: .
clone_size: .
cdr3_nt: TGTGCCAGCAGTTACTCGGGGTTGGACTATGGCTACACCTTC
cdr3_aa: CASSYSGLDYGYTF

v_call: TRBV5-1
j_call: TRBJ2-5
d_call: .
clone_size: .
cdr3_nt: TGCGCCAGCAGCCCCCTCAGTGGCAGCCAAGAGACCCAGTACTTC
cdr3_aa: CASSPLSGSQETQYF

v_call: TRBV10-2
j_call: TRBJ2-1
d_call: .
clone_size: .
cdr3_nt: TGCGCCAGCAGTGATTTGTCCGGGGCATTCTCCTACAATGAGCAGTTCTTC
cdr3_aa: CASSDLSGAFSYNEQFF

v_call: TRBV29-1
j_call: TRBJ2-1
d_call: TRBD1
clone_size: .
cdr3_nt: TGCAGCGTTCTCGGACAGGGGGCCTACAATGAGCAGTTCTTC
cdr3_aa: CSVLGQGAYNEQFF

v_call: TRBV2
j_call: TRBJ1-5
d_call: .
clone_size: .
cdr3_nt: TGTGCCAGCAAGCCCCAGAGACAGGACAATCAGCCCCAGCATTTT
cdr3_aa: CASKPQRQDNQPQHF

v_call: TRBV7-9
j_call: TRBJ2-1
d_call: .
clone_size: .
cdr3_nt: TGTGCCAGCAGCTCGGACCGTATCTACAATGAGCAGTTCTTC
cdr3_aa: CASSSDRIYNEQFF

v_call: TRBV6-5
j_call: TRBJ2-6
d_call: TRBD1
clone_size: .
cdr3_nt: TGTGCCAGCAGTTACTTGGGGACAGCCGGGGCCAACGTCCTGACTTTC
cdr3_aa: CASSYLGTAGANVLTF

v_call: TRBV19
j_call: TRBJ1-5
d_call: TRBD1
clone_size: .
cdr3_nt: TGTGCCAGTAGTCCTGGGACAGCTAGCAATCAGCCCCAGCATTTT
cdr3_aa: CASSPGTASNQPQHF

v_call: TRBV6-5
j_call: TRBJ2-5
d_call: .
clone_size: .
cdr3_nt: TGTGCCAGCAGTTTGGACAGAGGGCTCGAAGAGACCCAGTACTTC
cdr3_aa: CASSLDRGLEETQYF

v_call: TRBV28
j_call: TRBJ2-7
d_call: .
clone_size: .
cdr3_nt: TGTGCCAGCAGTTTATCGGACACTCTCTCCTACGAGCAGTACTTC
cdr3_aa: CASSLSDTLSYEQYF

v_call: TRBV27
j_call: TRBJ1-6
d_call: .
clone_size: .
cdr3_nt: TGTGCCAGCAGTTTTACGGGCCCCAGCTCACCCCTCCACTTT
cdr3_aa: CASSFTGPSSPLHF

v_call: TRBV30
j_call: TRBJ2-7
d_call: TRBD1
clone_size: .
cdr3_nt: TGTGCCTGGAGCCTATCCGGGACAGGGGGGTCCGACGAGCAGTACTTC
cdr3_aa: CAWSLSGTGGSDEQYF